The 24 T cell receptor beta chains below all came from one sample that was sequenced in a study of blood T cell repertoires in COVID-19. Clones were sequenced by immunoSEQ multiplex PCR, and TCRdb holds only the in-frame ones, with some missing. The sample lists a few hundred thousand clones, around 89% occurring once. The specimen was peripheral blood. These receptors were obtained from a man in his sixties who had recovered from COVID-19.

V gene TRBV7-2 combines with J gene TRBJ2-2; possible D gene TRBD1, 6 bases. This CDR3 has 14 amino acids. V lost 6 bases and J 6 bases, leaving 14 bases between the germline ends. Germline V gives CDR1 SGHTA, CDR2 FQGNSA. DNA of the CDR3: TGTGCCAGCAGGCCCGGGACACAAGCCGGGGAGCTGTTTTTT. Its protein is CASRPGTQAGELFF.

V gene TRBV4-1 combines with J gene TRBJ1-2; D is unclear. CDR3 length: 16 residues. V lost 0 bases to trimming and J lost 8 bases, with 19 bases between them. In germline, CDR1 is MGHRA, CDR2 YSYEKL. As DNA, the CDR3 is TGCGCCAGCAGCCAAGAGCGAGGTTATACCACGGGAGGCTACACCTTC. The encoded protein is CASSQERGYTTGGYTF.

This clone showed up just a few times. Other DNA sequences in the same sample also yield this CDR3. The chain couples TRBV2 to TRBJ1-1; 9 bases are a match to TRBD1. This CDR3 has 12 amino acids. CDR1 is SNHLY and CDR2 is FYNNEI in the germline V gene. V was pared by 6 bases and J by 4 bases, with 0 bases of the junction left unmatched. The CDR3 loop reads CASRTGGTEAFF. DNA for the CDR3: TGTGCCAGCAGGACAGGGGGCACTGAAGCTTTCTTT.

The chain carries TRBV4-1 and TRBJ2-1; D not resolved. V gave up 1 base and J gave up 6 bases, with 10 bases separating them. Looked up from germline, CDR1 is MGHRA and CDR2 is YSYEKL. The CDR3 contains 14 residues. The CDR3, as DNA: TGCGCCAGCAGCCAAGTTGGGCTTCCCAATGAGCAGTTCTTC. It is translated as CASSQVGLPNEQFF.

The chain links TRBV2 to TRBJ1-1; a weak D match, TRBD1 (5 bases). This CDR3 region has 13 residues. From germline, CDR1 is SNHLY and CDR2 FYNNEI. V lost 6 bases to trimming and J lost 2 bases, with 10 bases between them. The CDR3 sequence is CASRATANTEAFF. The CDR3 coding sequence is TGTGCCAGCAGAGCGACAGCTAACACTGAAGCTTTCTTT.

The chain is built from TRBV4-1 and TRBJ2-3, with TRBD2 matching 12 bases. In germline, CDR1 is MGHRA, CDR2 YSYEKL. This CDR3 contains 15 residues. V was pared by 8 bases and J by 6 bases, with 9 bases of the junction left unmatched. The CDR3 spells CASAKLAGGADTQYF. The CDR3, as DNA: TGCGCCAGCGCGAAACTAGCGGGGGGTGCTGATACGCAGTATTTT.

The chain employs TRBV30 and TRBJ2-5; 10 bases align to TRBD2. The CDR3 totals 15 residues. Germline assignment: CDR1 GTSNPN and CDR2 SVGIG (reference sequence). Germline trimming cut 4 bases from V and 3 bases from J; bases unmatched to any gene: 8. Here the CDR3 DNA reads TGTGCCTGGACCATAGCGGGGGGAGGGGAAGAGACCCAGTACTTC. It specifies CAWTIAGGGEETQYF.

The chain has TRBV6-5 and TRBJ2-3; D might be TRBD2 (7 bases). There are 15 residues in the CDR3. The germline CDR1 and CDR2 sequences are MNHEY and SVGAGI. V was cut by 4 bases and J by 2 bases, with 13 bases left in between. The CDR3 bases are TGTGCCAGCAGTTTGTCGGGGGGCACCACAGATACGCAGTATTTT. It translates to CASSLSGGTTDTQYF.

CDR3 nucleotides: TGCGCCAGCAGCTTGGACTTGTCCTACAATGAGCAGTTCTTC. Translating gives CASSLDLSYNEQFF. The chain carries TRBV5-1 and TRBJ2-1; no reliable D call. Trimming removed 0 bases at V and 1 base at J, with 5 bases between. This CDR3 is built from 14 residues. Germline V CDR1 and CDR2: SGHRS, YFSETQ.

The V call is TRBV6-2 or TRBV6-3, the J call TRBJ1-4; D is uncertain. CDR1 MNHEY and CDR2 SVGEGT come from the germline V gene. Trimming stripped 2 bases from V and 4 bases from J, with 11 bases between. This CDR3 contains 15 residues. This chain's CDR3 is CASSYTGRDNEKLFF. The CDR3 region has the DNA TGTGCCAGCAGTTACACGGGCCGGGATAATGAAAAACTGTTTTTT.

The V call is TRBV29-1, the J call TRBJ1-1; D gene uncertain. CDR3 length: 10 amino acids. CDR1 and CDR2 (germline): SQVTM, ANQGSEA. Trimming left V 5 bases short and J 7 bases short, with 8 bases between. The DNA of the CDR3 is TGCAGCGTTCGTCGGGGTGAAGCTTTCTTT. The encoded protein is CSVRRGEAFF. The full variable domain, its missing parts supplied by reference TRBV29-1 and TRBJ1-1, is SAVISQKPSRDICQRGTSLTIQCQVDSQVTMMFWYRQQPGQSLTLIATANQGSEATYESGFVIDKFPISRPNLTFSTLTVSNMSPEDSSIYLCSVRRGEAFFGQGTRLTVV.

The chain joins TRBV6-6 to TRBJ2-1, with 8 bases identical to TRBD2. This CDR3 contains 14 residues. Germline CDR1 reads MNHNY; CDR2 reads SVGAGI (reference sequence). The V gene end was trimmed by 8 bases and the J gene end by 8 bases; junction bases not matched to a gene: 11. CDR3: CASARRGGSYEQFF. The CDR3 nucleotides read TGTGCCAGCGCCCGTCGGGGGGGGAGCTATGAGCAGTTCTTC.

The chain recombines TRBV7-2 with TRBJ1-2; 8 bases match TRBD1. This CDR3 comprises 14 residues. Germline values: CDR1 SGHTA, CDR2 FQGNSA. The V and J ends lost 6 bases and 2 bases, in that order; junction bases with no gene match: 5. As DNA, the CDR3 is TGTGCCAGCAGTTACAGGGGGTCCAACTATGGCTACACCTTC. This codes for CASSYRGSNYGYTF.

The CDR3 spells CASSLAGQPTTEAFF. CDR3 nucleotide sequence: TGCGCCAGCAGCTTGGCTGGACAGCCGACCACTGAAGCTTTCTTT. This sequence joins TRBV5-1 and TRBJ1-1; D is perhaps TRBD1 (6 bases). V was trimmed by 0 bases and J by 4 bases, leaving 13 bases between them. This CDR3 spans 15 amino acids. CDR1 is SGHRS, CDR2 YFSETQ, per germline.

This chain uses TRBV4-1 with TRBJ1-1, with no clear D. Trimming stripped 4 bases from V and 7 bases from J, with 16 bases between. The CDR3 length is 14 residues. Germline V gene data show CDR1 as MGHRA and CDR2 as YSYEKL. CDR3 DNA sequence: TGCGCCAGCAGCCTCCGACGGGGAGGGATTGAAGCTTTCTTT. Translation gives CASSLRRGGIEAFF.

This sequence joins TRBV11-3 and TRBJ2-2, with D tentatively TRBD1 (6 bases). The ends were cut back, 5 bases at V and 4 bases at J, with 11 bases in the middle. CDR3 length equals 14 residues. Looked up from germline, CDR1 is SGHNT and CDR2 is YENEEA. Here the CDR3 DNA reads TGTGCCAGCAGCGCCGGGACACCCACCGGGGAGCTGTTTTTT. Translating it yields CASSAGTPTGELFF.

In DNA, the CDR3 is TGTGCCAGCAGTTATCTTCCGGGCGGGAGAAATTCACCCCTCCACTTT. It codes for CASSYLPGGRNSPLHF. The V and J genes are TRBV6-2 or TRBV6-3 and TRBJ1-6; D not certain. V lost 3 bases, J lost 7 bases, and 16 bases lay in between. Germline assignment: CDR1 MNHEY and CDR2 SVGEGT. The CDR3 spans 16 residues.

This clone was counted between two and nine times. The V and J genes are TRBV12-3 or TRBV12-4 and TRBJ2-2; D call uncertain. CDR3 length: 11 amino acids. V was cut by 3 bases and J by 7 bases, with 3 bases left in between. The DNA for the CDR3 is TGTGCCAGCAGTTTTAACGGGGAGCTGTTTTTT. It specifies CASSFNGELFF.

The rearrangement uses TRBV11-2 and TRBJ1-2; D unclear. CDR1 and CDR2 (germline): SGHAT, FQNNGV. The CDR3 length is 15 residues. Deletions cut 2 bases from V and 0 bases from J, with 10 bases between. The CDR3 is CASSLSGFANYGYTF. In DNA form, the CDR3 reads TGTGCCAGCAGCTTATCCGGTTTCGCTAACTATGGCTACACCTTC.

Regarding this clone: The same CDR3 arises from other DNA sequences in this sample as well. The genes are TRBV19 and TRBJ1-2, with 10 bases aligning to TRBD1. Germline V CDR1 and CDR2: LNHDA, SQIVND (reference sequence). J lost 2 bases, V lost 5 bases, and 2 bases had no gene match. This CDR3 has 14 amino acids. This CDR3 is CASSSTGGNYGYTF. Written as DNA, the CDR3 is TGTGCCAGTAGTTCGACAGGGGGCAACTATGGCTACACCTTC.

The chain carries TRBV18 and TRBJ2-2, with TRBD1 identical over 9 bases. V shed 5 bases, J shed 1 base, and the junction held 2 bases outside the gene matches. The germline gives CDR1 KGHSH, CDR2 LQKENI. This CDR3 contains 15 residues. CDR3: CASSRDRENTGELFF. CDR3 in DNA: TGTGCCAGCTCAAGGGACAGGGAGAACACCGGGGAGCTGTTTTTT.

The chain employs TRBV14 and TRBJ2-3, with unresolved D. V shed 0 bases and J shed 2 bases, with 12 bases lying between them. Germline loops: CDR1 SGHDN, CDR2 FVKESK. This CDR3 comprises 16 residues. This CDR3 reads CASSQDRSPLTDTQYF. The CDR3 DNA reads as TGTGCCAGCAGCCAAGATAGGAGTCCTCTCACAGATACGCAGTATTTT.

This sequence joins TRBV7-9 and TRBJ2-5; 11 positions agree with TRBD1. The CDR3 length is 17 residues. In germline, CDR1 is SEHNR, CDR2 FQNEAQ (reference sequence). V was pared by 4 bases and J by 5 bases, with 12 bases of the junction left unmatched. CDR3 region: CASSSYVSGTGGETQYF. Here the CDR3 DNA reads TGTGCCAGCAGCTCTTATGTCTCCGGGACAGGGGGGGAGACCCAGTACTTC.

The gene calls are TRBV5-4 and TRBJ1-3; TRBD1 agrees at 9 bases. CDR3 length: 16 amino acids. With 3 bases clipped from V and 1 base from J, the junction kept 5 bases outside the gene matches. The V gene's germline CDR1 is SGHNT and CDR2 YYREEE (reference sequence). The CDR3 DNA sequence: TGTGCCAGCAGCTCCGGGACAGGGTCGTCTGGAAACACCATATATTTT. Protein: CASSSGTGSSGNTIYF.